The clone carrying this TCR beta chain turned up a few times. TCRdb reprocessed the 5' RACE reads with MiXCR, giving one entry per CDR3 protein. The sample lists about 320,000 distinct CDR3 sequences, around 6.8% occurring once. Germline CDR1 reads KGHDR; CDR2 reads SFDVKD. J was trimmed by 5 bases and V by 8 bases; bases with no gene match: 11. This CDR3 comprises 15 residues. The data belong to a study of T cells after yellow fever vaccination. This TCR was recovered from a man in his late teens or twenties who received the YFV17D yellow fever vaccine. The material was PBMCs, obtained about 41 days after the first yellow fever vaccination. J is TRBJ2-5 and V is TRBV24-1; 9 bases agree with TRBD2. The chain's CDR3 is CATMASSGARETQYF. The CDR3, as DNA: TGTGCCACCATGGCGTCTAGCGGGGCTCGGGAGACCCAGTACTTC.